The sequence of this T cell receptor beta chain was determined in a study of CD8 T cells in Susac syndrome. RNA totalling about 0.5 to 1 ug underwent reverse transcription with random hexamers. Across 54 Vbeta and 13 Jbeta, immunoSEQ multiplex PCR amplified TCR beta CDR3. One entry per CDR3 protein results from TCRdb running MiXCR on the immunoSEQ multiplex PCR reads. The sample has more than 150,000 distinct CDR3 sequences; 95% are singletons. Trimming pared 5 bases from V and 9 bases from J, leaving 19 bases between. The CDR3 runs 14 residues. In blood CD8+ and CD4+ T cells, TCR beta underwent sequencing. This clonotype was observed once.

Material: CD8+ T cells from PBMCs. The rearrangement uses TRBV12-3 or TRBV12-4 and TRBJ1-1; D not resolved. The clonotype originates from a human donor with Susac syndrome. Here the CDR3 DNA reads TGTGCCAGCAGTCCGGCCTTAGGAGATGAGAAAGCTTTCTTT. Amino acids: CASSPALGDEKAFF.